The 28 T cell receptor beta chains below all came from one sample that was sequenced in a study of cytomegalovirus exposure and HLA in healthy donors. The PCR was carried out with 60 Vbeta primers and 13 Jbeta primers. Produced via immunoSEQ multiplex PCR; TCRdb's table is partial and in-frame only. The sample yields under 200,000 clones, around three quarters seen once. Sequenced material: PBMCs. The source of these receptors is a woman aged 45 to 65 in good health and CMV-seronegative.

J is TRBJ2-1 and V is TRBV29-1, with 10 nucleotides matching TRBD1. Germline CDR1 reads SQVTM; CDR2 reads ANQGSEA. This CDR3 comprises 14 residues. V shed 4 bases and J 3 bases; nucleotides not matched to a gene: 3. CDR3: CSVAWDRGYNEQFF. The CDR3 DNA follows: TGCAGCGTTGCATGGGACAGGGGCTACAATGAGCAGTTCTTC.

The chain links TRBV14 to TRBJ2-5; TRBD1 might be the D (5 bases). Between the trimmed V and J ends, which lost 5 bases and 9 bases, there was a span of 16 bases. This CDR3 region has 13 residues. Looked up from germline, CDR1 is SGHDN and CDR2 is FVKESK. CDR3 amino acids: CASSFPGKGAQYF. DNA of the CDR3: TGTGCCAGCAGCTTTCCAGGGAAAGGGGCCCAGTACTTC.

The chain is built from TRBV21-1 and TRBJ2-7; the DNA was not used to check the table's D call, TRBD2. TRBV21-1 is assigned pseudogene status. The CDR3 extends over 17 amino acids. The CDR3 sequence is CASSKGDLAGFHYEQYF. CDR3 in DNA: TGTGCCAGCAGCAAAGGGGACCTAGCGGGGTTCCACTACGAGCAGTACTTC.

The chain has TRBV9 and TRBJ2-5, with 11 positions matching TRBD2. The ends lost 4 bases at V and 5 bases at J; junction bases unmatched: 7. This CDR3 is built from 15 residues. The germline V gene encodes CDR1 SGDLS and CDR2 YYNGEE. In DNA form, the CDR3 reads TGTGCCAGCAGCTCGGGACTAGCGGTCCGGGAGACCCAGTACTTC. This translates into CASSSGLAVRETQYF. The full variable domain, completed using reference TRBV9 and TRBJ2-5, is DSGVTQTPKHLITATGQRVTLRCSPRSGDLSVYWYQQSLDQGLQFLIQYYNGEERAKGNILERFSAQQFPDLHSELNLSSLELGDSALYFCASSSGLAVRETQYFGPGTRLLVL.

The chain recombines TRBV30 with TRBJ2-3; 8 nucleotides align to TRBD1. J gave up 5 bases and V 0 bases, and 7 bases lay outside the gene matches. CDR3 length: 15 residues. CDR1 is GTSNPN and CDR2 is SVGIG in the germline V gene (reference sequence). For the CDR3, the DNA is TGTGCCTGGAGTGTACTCCAGGGGGCGAGAGATACGCAGTATTTT. Protein sequence: CAWSVLQGARDTQYF.

CDR3 DNA sequence: TGTGCCAGCAGACTCCAGGGGAACTATGGCTACACCTTC. This sequence encodes CASRLQGNYGYTF. This chain links TRBV5-8 with TRBJ1-2; tentative D call: TRBD1 (6 bases). V lost 5 bases and J 2 bases, leaving 10 bases between the germline ends. Germline loops: CDR1 SGHTS, CDR2 YDEGEE. The CDR3 has 13 residues.

The chain's CDR3 is CASSFDRGRQPQHF. In DNA form, the CDR3 reads TGTGCCAGCAGCTTTGACAGGGGGCGTCAGCCCCAGCATTTT. This chain joins TRBV7-2 and TRBJ1-5, with 10 bases that match TRBD1. Germline assignment: CDR1 SGHTA and CDR2 FQGNSA. The CDR3 consists of 14 residues. V lost 3 bases, J lost 6 bases, and 2 bases stayed unmatched.

This clone has only one observation. The chain couples TRBV6-4 to TRBJ2-3; 7 positions match TRBD2. There are 16 residues in the CDR3. The junction had 3 bases not matched to a gene; V was cut back by 0 bases and J by 0 bases. CDR1 is MRHNA, CDR2 SNTAGT, per germline. The chain's CDR3 is CASSDSSGASTDTQYF. CDR3 coding DNA: TGTGCCAGCAGTGACTCCAGCGGGGCTAGCACAGATACGCAGTATTTT.

The chain couples TRBV18 to TRBJ1-2; 8 nucleotides align to TRBD1. V lost 3 bases, J lost 2 bases, and 2 bases stayed unmatched. Germline V gene sequence: CDR1 KGHSH, CDR2 LQKENI. This CDR3 has 14 amino acids. CDR3 loop: CASSPTGGNYGYTF. For the CDR3, the DNA is TGTGCCAGCTCACCTACAGGGGGAAACTATGGCTACACCTTC.

This clone was counted a single time. J is TRBJ2-1 and V is TRBV7-8, with D uncertain. Per germline, CDR1 SGHVS and CDR2 FQNEAQ. This CDR3 has 13 residues. V was clipped by 3 bases and J by 7 bases, with 10 bases between them. CDR3 region: CASSFGLANEQFF. Here the CDR3 DNA reads TGTGCCAGCAGCTTCGGATTAGCTAATGAGCAGTTCTTC.

The gene calls are TRBV5-1 and TRBJ2-7; TRBD2 aligns across 11 bases. The CDR3 has 17 amino acids. Germline values: CDR1 SGHRS, CDR2 YFSETQ. The J segment lost 4 bases and the V segment lost 0 bases, leaving 9 bases of the junction unmatched. The CDR3 DNA is TGCGCCAGCAGCTTGGATTTAGCGGGAGGGCCTCGATACGAGCAGTACTTC. Translating it yields CASSLDLAGGPRYEQYF.

The chain couples TRBV4-3 to TRBJ2-3; TRBD2 matches at 9 bases. CDR1 LGHNA and CDR2 YSLEER come from the germline V gene. Trimming at V came to 3 bases and at J to 4 bases, leaving 11 bases not matched to a gene. The CDR3 runs to 17 residues. In DNA, the CDR3 is TGCGCCAGCAGCCAGGGTGCGGGGCTAGCGGGATCAGATACGCAGTATTTT. Protein sequence: CASSQGAGLAGSDTQYF.

The rearrangement joins TRBV18 to TRBJ1-4, with TRBD1 identical over 9 bases. In germline, CDR1 is KGHSH, CDR2 LQKENI. J gave up 10 bases and V 3 bases, and 3 bases lay outside the gene matches. The CDR3 is 13 amino acids. This chain's CDR3 is CASSPDRGGKLFF. The DNA for the CDR3 is TGTGCCAGCTCACCGGACAGGGGAGGAAAACTGTTTTTT.

This chain uses TRBV15 with TRBJ2-2; unclear D gene. The CDR3 covers 15 residues. Germline V gene sequence: CDR1 LNHNV, CDR2 YYDKDF (reference sequence). Trimming removed 0 bases at V and 3 bases at J, with 8 bases between. The CDR3 here is CATSREWSHTGELFF. CDR3 bases: TGTGCCACCAGCAGAGAGTGGAGTCACACCGGGGAGCTGTTTTTT. Complete variable domain (other parts from reference TRBV15 and TRBJ2-2): DAMVIQNPRYQVTQFGKPVTLSCSQTLNHNVMYWYQQKSSQAPKLLFHYYDKDFNNEADTPDNFQSRRPNTSFCFLDIRSPGLGDTAMYLCATSREWSHTGELFFGEGSRLTVL.

This chain joins TRBV4-3 and TRBJ1-6; perhaps TRBD1 as D (5 bases). This CDR3 contains 17 residues. V lost 4 bases to trimming and J lost 0 bases, with 13 bases between them. Germline CDR1 and CDR2: LGHNA and YSLEER. The CDR3 DNA is TGCGCCAGCAGCCCCTACCCAGGGAACTCCTATAATTCACCCCTCCACTTT. Translating it yields CASSPYPGNSYNSPLHF.

This clone was detected a few times. CDR3 DNA: TGTGCCAGCAGCTTAGCACTCTTAGGGACAGGCAATGCAGATACGCAGTATTTT. As protein: CASSLALLGTGNADTQYF. V and J are TRBV7-2 and TRBJ2-3, with 8 nucleotides matching TRBD1. CDR3 length: 18 amino acids. Germline-derived CDR1 and CDR2 are SGHTA and FQGNSA. With V trimmed by 0 bases and J by 4 bases, 12 bases remained unmatched.

This clone occurred a few times. The chain is built from TRBV18 and TRBJ2-1, with 7 bases identical to TRBD2. Trimming cost V 2 bases and J 8 bases; bases outside gene matches: 12. Germline V gene lookup returns CDR1 KGHSH and CDR2 LQKENI. The CDR3 covers 16 residues. The CDR3 is CASSPTRGITWDEQFF. The CDR3 coding sequence is TGTGCCAGCTCACCAACGCGGGGGATAACTTGGGATGAGCAGTTCTTC.

The chain combines TRBV2 with TRBJ2-7; 7 nucleotides agree with TRBD1. V shed 4 bases and J 5 bases; nucleotides not matched to a gene: 8. This CDR3 is built from 14 residues. From germline, CDR1 is SNHLY and CDR2 FYNNEI. As DNA, the CDR3 is TGTGCCAGCAGTGCGGGTAGGGGGCACAACGAGCAGTACTTC. It codes for CASSAGRGHNEQYF.

This clone has only a few counts. The chain uses TRBV6-5 and TRBJ1-1, with 7 bases matching TRBD1. Germline lookup yields CDR1 MNHEY and CDR2 SVGAGI. Unmatched junction bases numbered 5, after V lost 4 bases and J lost 0 bases. The CDR3 extends over 15 amino acids. The CDR3 region is CASSWTGALNTEAFF. CDR3 nucleotide sequence: TGTGCCAGCAGTTGGACAGGAGCCCTGAACACTGAAGCTTTCTTT.

The chain couples TRBV5-1 to TRBJ2-1, with 7 bases matching TRBD2. V dropped 3 bases and J dropped 0; count of bases not matched to a gene: 3. The CDR3 is 15 residues long. From germline, CDR1 is SGHRS and CDR2 YFSETQ. As DNA, the CDR3 is TGCGCCAGCAGCTGGAGCGGGAACTCCTACAATGAGCAGTTCTTC. This codes for CASSWSGNSYNEQFF.

This clone was found once. The chain uses TRBV18 and TRBJ1-2; D unresolved. CDR1 is KGHSH, CDR2 LQKENI, per germline. V was trimmed by 2 bases and J by 2 bases, leaving 18 bases between them. This CDR3 contains 17 residues. In nucleotides, the CDR3 is TGTGCCAGCTCACCAAAGGAGAGTCCCGTACCGAACTATGGCTACACCTTC. Protein sequence: CASSPKESPVPNYGYTF.

V gene TRBV28 combines with J gene TRBJ1-2, with TRBD1 as a possible D gene (5 bases). Germline loops: CDR1 MDHEN, CDR2 SYDVKM. Trimming pared 3 bases from V and 3 bases from J, leaving 17 bases between. The CDR3 runs 16 residues. The CDR3 reads CASSFVVPGGDYGYTF. CDR3 coding DNA: TGTGCCAGCAGTTTTGTTGTTCCGGGGGGGGACTATGGCTACACCTTC.

The sample holds a few counts of this clone. The V gene is TRBV4-3, the J gene TRBJ2-1, with 11 positions matching TRBD2. J was trimmed by 6 bases and V by 1 base; bases with no gene match: 5. The CDR3 is 16 amino acids. CDR1 and CDR2 from the germline V gene are LGHNA and YSLEER. The CDR3: CASSQATSGASNEQFF. CDR3 nucleotides: TGCGCCAGCAGCCAAGCGACTAGCGGGGCCAGCAATGAGCAGTTCTTC.

The chain carries TRBV7-9 and TRBJ2-1, with 8 nucleotides matching TRBD2. Germline V gives CDR1 SEHNR, CDR2 FQNEAQ (reference sequence). This CDR3 contains 16 residues. Germline trimming cut 3 bases from V and 1 base from J; bases unmatched to any gene: 5. Written as DNA, the CDR3 is TGTGCCAGCAGCTTGAACATAGCGGGATCCTACAATGAGCAGTTCTTC. Its protein is CASSLNIAGSYNEQFF.

This clone was seen only a few times. The V gene is TRBV5-1, the J gene TRBJ2-1; possible D gene TRBD2, 5 bases. V was shortened by 4 bases and J by 8 bases, with 19 bases between the two germline ends. CDR3 size: 15 residues. Germline V gene lookup returns CDR1 SGHRS and CDR2 YFSETQ. The CDR3 reads CASSPRGLDGDEQFF. CDR3 coding DNA: TGCGCCAGCAGCCCGCGAGGGCTAGATGGCGATGAGCAGTTCTTC.

The V and J genes are TRBV28 and TRBJ1-5, with D perhaps matching TRBD1 (6 bases). The CDR3 contains 13 residues. The V end was cut by 6 bases, the J end by 3 bases, with 9 bases between. Looked up from germline, CDR1 is MDHEN and CDR2 is SYDVKM. In DNA, the CDR3 is TGTGCCAGCAGATGGACAGCCAATCAGCCCCAGCATTTT. Protein product: CASRWTANQPQHF.

This clone was picked up a small number of times. Other DNA sequences from this sample encode an identical CDR3 as well. V is TRBV5-1 and J is TRBJ2-7; possible D gene TRBD2, 5 bases. Germline CDR1 and CDR2: SGHRS and YFSETQ. V was shortened by 4 bases and J by 0 bases, with 8 bases between the two germline ends. The CDR3 runs 13 residues. The CDR3: CASSPGGSYEQYF. The CDR3 DNA sequence: TGCGCCAGCAGCCCCGGAGGCTCCTACGAGCAGTACTTC.

The V gene is TRBV2, the J gene TRBJ1-4; D gene ambiguous. The germline V gene has CDR1 SNHLY and CDR2 FYNNEI. V was cut by 6 bases and J by 1 base, with 12 bases left in between. This CDR3 spans 15 amino acids. The CDR3 protein is CASRAFGLTNEKLFF. CDR3 DNA sequence: TGTGCCAGCAGAGCCTTCGGTCTAACTAATGAAAAACTGTTTTTT.